Listed below are T cell receptor beta chains from one sample, sequenced in a study of T-cell reconstitution after alpha-beta-depleted transplantation in children. TCRdb re-analysed the PCR reads in MiXCR, keeping a single row per CDR3 protein. The sample consists of more than 300,000 distinct CDR3 sequences, roughly 16% of them appearing once. The sequencing used PBMCs, mostly from graft donor cells, collected 360 days after TCRalphabeta/CD19-depleted stem cell transplant. These TCRs come from a male patient between 2 and 9 years old who had a stem cell transplant for acute lymphoblastic leukemia, so the T cells may come from the graft donor. The CDR3 runs from the conserved cysteine through the conserved F or W. A D gene is named only where the DNA matches it firmly. A row's size may be missing; if present it is once, few, many or a size class.

J	size	V	D	CDR3	DNA
TRBJ2-1	NA	TRBV2	TRBD2	CASSEAGVYNEQFF	TGTGCCAGCAGTGAGGCGGGAGTCTACAATGAGCAGTTCTTC
TRBJ2-1	few	TRBV5-1	NA	CASSLGQIIYNEQFF	TGCGCCAGCAGCTTGGGGCAAATAATTTACAATGAGCAGTTCTTC
TRBJ2-1	few	TRBV11-3	TRBD2	CASGGMGGSNEQFF	TGTGCCAGCGGCGGGATGGGCGGGAGCAATGAGCAGTTCTTC
TRBJ2-1	few	TRBV15	NA	CATSRDSQGTYNEQFF	TGTGCCACCAGCAGAGATAGCCAGGGAACCTACAATGAGCAGTTCTTC
TRBJ2-7	NA	TRBV4-1	TRBD2	CASTPGLAHSYEQYF	TGCGCCAGCACTCCCGGACTAGCGCACTCCTACGAGCAGTACTTC
TRBJ2-4	few	TRBV7-8	NA	CASSLAWGSGKNIQYF	TGTGCCAGCAGCTTAGCTTGGGGGTCTGGCAAAAACATTCAGTACTTC
TRBJ1-1	many	TRBV6-5	NA	CASTPEVTEAFF	TGTGCCAGCACACCGGAGGTCACTGAAGCTTTCTTT
TRBJ2-5	few	TRBV20-1	TRBD2	CSAPAGTSGRWGETQYF	TGCAGTGCCCCCGCAGGAACTAGCGGGAGGTGGGGAGAGACCCAGTACTTC
TRBJ2-3	NA	TRBV25-1	TRBD1	CASSPHRGGTDTQYF	TGTGCCAGCAGTCCTCACAGGGGCGGGACAGATACGCAGTATTTT
TRBJ2-7	NA	TRBV7-2	NA	CASSPGGASGLSYEQYF	TGTGCCAGCAGTCCTGGGGGGGCTAGCGGTCTTTCCTACGAGCAGTACTTC
TRBJ2-3	NA	TRBV12-3/TRBV12-4	NA	CASSLLELRTDTQYF	TGTGCCAGCAGTTTACTGGAGCTACGCACAGATACGCAGTATTTT
TRBJ1-6	NA	TRBV28	NA	CANRPGRLNYNSPLHF	TGTGCCAACCGGCCCGGACGGCTGAATTATAATTCACCCCTCCACTTT
TRBJ2-7	NA	TRBV28	NA	CASSLHRVGYEQYF	TGTGCCAGCAGTTTACATAGGGTGGGCTACGAGCAGTACTTC
TRBJ2-7	many	TRBV5-1	TRBD1	CASSLQGRSYEQYF	TGTGCCAGCAGCTTACAGGGGCGCTCCTACGAGCAGTACTTC
TRBJ2-3	many	TRBV10-3	NA	CAISVGGDTQYF	TGTGCCATCAGTGTGGGAGGAGATACGCAGTATTTT
TRBJ2-1	NA	TRBV9	TRBD2	CASSVGSSGRNEQFF	TGTGCCAGCAGCGTAGGTTCTAGCGGGAGGAATGAGCAGTTCTTC
TRBJ2-5	few	TRBV21-1	NA	CASSKRTGDTPFMRTQYF	TGTGCCAGCAGCAAAAGGACAGGGGACACCCCTTTCATGAGAACCCAGTACTTC
TRBJ1-2	NA	TRBV30	NA	CAWSVGRTQANYGYTF	TGTGCCTGGAGTGTTGGTAGGACCCAAGCTAACTATGGCTACACCTTC
TRBJ1-1	many	TRBV29-1	NA	CSALQGYTEAFF	TGCAGCGCCTTACAGGGATACACTGAAGCTTTCTTT
TRBJ1-3	few	TRBV29-1	TRBD1	CSAIGGGNTIYF	TGCAGCGCAATAGGGGGCGGAAACACCATATATTTT
TRBJ2-1	NA	TRBV7-2	NA	CASSLAIVGGSSYNEQFF	TGTGCCAGCAGCTTAGCAATCGTAGGGGGAAGCTCCTACAATGAGCAGTTCTTC
TRBJ2-2	many	TRBV27	NA	CASSFGRNTGELFF	TGTGCCAGCAGTTTCGGGAGGAACACCGGGGAGCTGTTTTTT
TRBJ2-7	NA	TRBV2	NA	CASSGDPLGWNEQYF	TGTGCCAGCAGTGGGGACCCCTTGGGTTGGAACGAGCAGTACTTC
TRBJ1-5	NA	TRBV5-1	TRBD1	CASSGGQLNQPQHF	TGCGCCAGCAGCGGGGGACAGTTAAATCAGCCCCAGCATTTT
TRBJ2-7	NA	TRBV7-2	NA	CASSFLRTSLHEQYF	TGTGCCAGCAGCTTCCTACGGACTTCCCTCCACGAGCAGTACTTC
TRBJ2-3	NA	TRBV28	NA	CASSLPPSASTDTQYF	TGTGCCAGCAGTTTACCCCCTAGCGCCAGCACAGATACGCAGTATTTT
TRBJ2-4	NA	TRBV7-2	NA	CASSLAPVRVLLAKNIQYF	TGTGCCAGCAGCTTAGCCCCGGTACGGGTTCTACTAGCCAAAAACATTCAGTACTTC
TRBJ1-1	NA	TRBV6-1	NA	CASSVRGDTEAFF	TGTGCCAGCAGTGTGAGGGGGGACACTGAAGCTTTCTTT
TRBJ2-3	many	TRBV7-8	NA	CASSLIGRGGDTQYF	TGTGCCAGCAGCTTAATAGGCAGGGGGGGAGATACGCAGTATTTT
TRBJ1-5	few	TRBV5-1	NA	CASSLYRLWVELVNQPQHF	TGCGCCAGCAGCTTGTACCGATTATGGGTCGAACTCGTCAATCAGCCCCAGCATTTT
TRBJ2-2	NA	TRBV4-2	NA	CASSQVETSPNTGELFF	TGTGCCAGCAGCCAAGTCGAGACTAGTCCGAACACCGGGGAGCTGTTTTTT
TRBJ2-1	many	TRBV10-3	TRBD2	CAISDWQLSGRPYNEQFF	TGTGCCATCAGTGATTGGCAGTTAAGCGGGAGGCCCTACAATGAGCAGTTCTTC
TRBJ2-5	NA	TRBV10-3	TRBD2	CAIRGLGQETQYF	TGTGCCATCAGAGGACTAGGCCAAGAGACCCAGTACTTC
TRBJ2-7	few	TRBV29-1	NA	CSVGSSDSYEQYF	TGCAGCGTTGGTTCCTCGGACTCCTACGAGCAGTACTTC
TRBJ1-5	NA	TRBV20-1	TRBD1	CSARRPGTGGRQPQHF	TGCAGTGCTAGGCGACCCGGGACAGGGGGCAGGCAGCCCCAGCATTTT
TRBJ2-3	NA	TRBV12-3/TRBV12-4	TRBD1	CASSFPRDRPTDTQYF	TGTGCCAGCAGTTTCCCCCGGGACAGACCCACAGATACGCAGTATTTT
TRBJ1-6	few	TRBV5-1	NA	CASSLAVPGLYNSPLHF	TGCGCCAGCAGCCTTGCAGTCCCGGGACTCTATAATTCACCCCTCCACTTT
TRBJ2-1	few	TRBV5-8	TRBD2	CASTWTSGGTYNEQFF	TGTGCCAGCACCTGGACTAGCGGGGGTACCTACAATGAGCAGTTCTTC
TRBJ2-3	few	TRBV7-2	NA	CASSLDSDTQYF	TGTGCCAGCAGCTTAGATTCAGATACGCAGTATTTT
TRBJ1-2	few	TRBV29-1	NA	CSAVGEGLYGYTF	TGCAGCGCCGTGGGAGAGGGACTCTATGGCTACACCTTC
TRBJ2-1	NA	TRBV20-1	NA	CSNLEGDAYNEQFF	TGCAGTAACTTGGAGGGTGATGCCTACAATGAGCAGTTCTTC
TRBJ2-7	few	TRBV28	TRBD2	CASQLAGDRYEQYF	TGTGCCAGCCAACTAGCGGGAGATAGATACGAGCAGTACTTC
TRBJ2-1	NA	TRBV12-3/TRBV12-4	TRBD2	CASSLALRAGGAQFF	TGTGCCAGCAGTTTAGCGCTTCGGGCGGGAGGTGCGCAGTTCTTC
TRBJ2-5	NA	TRBV20-1	TRBD2	CSAISGGYQETQYF	TGCAGTGCTATCAGCGGGGGGTACCAAGAGACCCAGTACTTC
TRBJ2-6	NA	TRBV5-1	NA	CASRFTAVLREANVLTF	TGCGCCAGCAGGTTTACGGCAGTTCTTCGCGAAGCCAACGTCCTGACTTTC
TRBJ2-1	few	TRBV6-5	NA	CASSYGGSRREQFF	TGTGCCAGCAGTTACGGTGGGTCTAGACGTGAGCAGTTCTTC
TRBJ1-1	few	TRBV6-2/TRBV6-3	TRBD1	CASSRQGRGTFF	TGTGCCAGCAGCCGACAGGGCCGTGGGACTTTCTTT
TRBJ2-1	few	TRBV29-1	TRBD2	CSVEGTSVRRGGQFF	TGCAGCGTTGAAGGAACTAGCGTCAGAAGGGGTGGGCAGTTCTTC
TRBJ2-1	NA	TRBV4-3	NA	CASSQGLLSNEQFF	TGCGCCAGCAGCCAAGGATTGCTATCCAATGAGCAGTTCTTC
TRBJ2-3	many	TRBV28	NA	CASRAGTDTQYF	TGTGCCAGCAGGGCGGGCACAGATACGCAGTATTTT
TRBJ2-1	few	TRBV21-1	NA	CASSKVGDRGNNEQFF	TGTGCCAGCAGCAAAGTGGGGGACAGGGGTAACAATGAGCAGTTCTTC
TRBJ2-1	NA	TRBV6-2/TRBV6-3	TRBD2	CASSLLAETEQFF	TGTGCCAGCAGTCTACTAGCGGAGACTGAGCAGTTCTTC
TRBJ2-7	NA	TRBV28	TRBD2	CASSYKPGRTPYEQYF	TGTGCCAGCAGCTACAAACCCGGGAGGACCCCATACGAGCAGTACTTC
TRBJ2-5	few	TRBV9	TRBD2	CASSVEDGRRETQYF	TGTGCCAGCAGCGTAGAGGACGGGAGGAGAGAGACCCAGTACTTC
TRBJ2-5	NA	TRBV29-1	NA	CSVARGQGGSETQYF	TGCAGCGTTGCCCGGGGGCAGGGCGGTTCAGAGACCCAGTACTTC